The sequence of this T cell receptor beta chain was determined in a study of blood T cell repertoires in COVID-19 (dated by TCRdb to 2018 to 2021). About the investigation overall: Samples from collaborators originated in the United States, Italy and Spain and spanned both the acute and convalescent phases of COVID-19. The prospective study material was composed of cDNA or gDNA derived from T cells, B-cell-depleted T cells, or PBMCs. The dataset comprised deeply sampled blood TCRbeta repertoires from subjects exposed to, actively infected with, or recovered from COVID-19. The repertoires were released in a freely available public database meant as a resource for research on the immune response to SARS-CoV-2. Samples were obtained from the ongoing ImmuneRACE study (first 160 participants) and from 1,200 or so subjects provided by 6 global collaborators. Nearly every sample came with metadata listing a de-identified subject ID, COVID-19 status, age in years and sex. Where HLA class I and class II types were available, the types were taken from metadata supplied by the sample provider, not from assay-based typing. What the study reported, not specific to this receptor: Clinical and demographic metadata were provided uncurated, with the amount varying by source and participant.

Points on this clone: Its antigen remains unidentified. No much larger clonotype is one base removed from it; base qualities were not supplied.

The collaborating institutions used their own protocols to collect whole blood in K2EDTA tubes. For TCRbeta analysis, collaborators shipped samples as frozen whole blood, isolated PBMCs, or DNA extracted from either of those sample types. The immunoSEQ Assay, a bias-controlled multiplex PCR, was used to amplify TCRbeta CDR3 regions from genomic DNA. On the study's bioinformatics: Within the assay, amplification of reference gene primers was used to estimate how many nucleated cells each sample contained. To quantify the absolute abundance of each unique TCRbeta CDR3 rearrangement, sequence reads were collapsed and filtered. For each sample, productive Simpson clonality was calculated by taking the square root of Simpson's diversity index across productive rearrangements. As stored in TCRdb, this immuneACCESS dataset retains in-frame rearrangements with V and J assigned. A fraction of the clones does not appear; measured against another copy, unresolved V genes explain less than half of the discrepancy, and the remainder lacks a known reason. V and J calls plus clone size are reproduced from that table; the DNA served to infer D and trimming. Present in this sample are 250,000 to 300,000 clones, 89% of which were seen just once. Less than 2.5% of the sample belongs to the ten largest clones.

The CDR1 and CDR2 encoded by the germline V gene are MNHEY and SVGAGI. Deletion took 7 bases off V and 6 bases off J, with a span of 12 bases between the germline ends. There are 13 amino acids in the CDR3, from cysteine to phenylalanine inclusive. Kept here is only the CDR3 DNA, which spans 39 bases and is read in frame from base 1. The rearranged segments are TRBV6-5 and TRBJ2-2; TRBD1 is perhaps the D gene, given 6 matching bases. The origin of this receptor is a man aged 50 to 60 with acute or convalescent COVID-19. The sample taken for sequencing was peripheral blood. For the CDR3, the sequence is CASIEGGPGELFF. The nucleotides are TGTGCCAGCATCGAAGGGGGTCCCGGGGAGCTGTTTTTT.